Below, 25 T cell receptor beta chains from the same sample are listed, as sequenced in a study of T cell responses to AZD1222 COVID-19 vaccine. Some clones are missing from TCRdb's copy, which holds only in-frame ones; the method was immunoSEQ multiplex PCR. The data contain approximately 150,000 clones, about 82% of them singletons. Specimen: peripheral blood, collected 28 days after the second AZD1222 dose. The receptors derive from an adult who received the AZD1222 COVID-19 vaccine.

V usage is TRBV5-1 and J usage is TRBJ2-1, with 10 nucleotides matching TRBD2. The ends lost 1 base at V and 0 bases at J; junction bases unmatched: 7. The CDR3 runs to 18 residues. Germline V gives CDR1 SGHRS, CDR2 YFSETQ. CDR3 sequence reads: CASSLQASGSASYNEQFF. The CDR3 nucleotides are TGCGCCAGCAGCTTGCAAGCTAGCGGGAGTGCCTCCTACAATGAGCAGTTCTTC.

The rearrangement joins TRBV7-9 to TRBJ1-5, with 10 bases matching TRBD1. The CDR3 runs 14 residues. V lost 6 bases and J lost 1; bases outside the gene matches: 0. Per the germline V gene, CDR1 is SEHNR and CDR2 is FQNEAQ (reference sequence). The CDR3 here is CASRGQGSNQPQHF. The CDR3 DNA is TGTGCCAGCAGGGGACAGGGGAGCAATCAGCCCCAGCATTTT.

The chain links TRBV19 to TRBJ1-5, with a tentative D call TRBD1 (5 bases). The germline V and J ends were trimmed by 2 bases and 5 bases, with 13 bases remaining between them. This CDR3 has 15 amino acids. Per germline, CDR1 LNHDA and CDR2 SQIVND (reference sequence). Written as DNA, the CDR3 is TGTGCCAGTAGTATAAACAGGCGGGGAGATCAGCCCCAGCATTTT. It translates to CASSINRRGDQPQHF.

The rearrangement uses TRBV6-5 and TRBJ1-1; the D is unclear. There are 16 residues in the CDR3. From germline, CDR1 is MNHEY and CDR2 SVGAGI. The ends were cut back, 2 bases at V and 4 bases at J, with 17 bases in the middle. The CDR3, as DNA: TGTGCCAGCAGTTACATGGGCCGGTGGGATGGCACTGAAGCTTTCTTT. It is translated as CASSYMGRWDGTEAFF.

The chain recombines TRBV6-5 with TRBJ1-5; D may be TRBD1 (5 bases). CDR1 is MNHEY, CDR2 SVGAGI, per germline. The CDR3 has 14 amino acids. V lost 5 bases and J 6 bases, leaving 14 bases between the germline ends. CDR3 coding DNA: TGTGCCAGCAGTACCCCGGGACTTGGTCAGCCCCAGCATTTT. This gives the protein CASSTPGLGQPQHF.

This CDR3 reads CASSPGSGTNEKLFF. The CDR3 DNA follows: TGTGCCAGCTCACCAGGGTCCGGAACTAATGAAAAACTGTTTTTT. The genes are TRBV18 and TRBJ1-4, with unresolved D. Germline lookup yields CDR1 KGHSH and CDR2 LQKENI. The CDR3 length is 15 residues. With 2 bases removed from V and 1 base from J, the gap between germline ends came to 8 bases.

The rearrangement uses TRBV18 and TRBJ1-2; perhaps TRBD1 as D (6 bases). CDR3 length equals 13 residues. Between the trimmed V and J ends, which lost 3 bases and 5 bases, there was a span of 10 bases. Germline CDR1 and CDR2: KGHSH and LQKENI. The CDR3 here is CASSPVGQYGYTF. The CDR3 nucleotides are TGTGCCAGCTCACCCGTAGGACAGTATGGCTACACCTTC.

In its sample, this clone was seen once. The chain couples TRBV3-1 (or the pseudogene TRBV3-2) to TRBJ1-5; perhaps TRBD1 as D (5 bases). In germline, CDR1 is LGHDT, CDR2 YNNKEL (reference sequence). This CDR3 region has 16 residues. Trimming took 0 bases from V and 7 from J, leaving 16 bases between them. CDR3 in DNA: TGTGCCAGCAGCCAAGAAAGAGGGACCGCAGGACAGCCCCAGCATTTT. Its translation is CASSQERGTAGQPQHF.

The rearrangement joins TRBV7-2 to TRBJ2-7; D possibly corresponds to TRBD2 (7 bases). Between the trimmed V and J ends, which lost 10 bases and 6 bases, there was a span of 22 bases. The CDR3 covers 14 residues. CDR1 and CDR2 (germline): SGHTA, FQGNSA. CDR3 amino acids: CATRDRGAMREQYF. The CDR3 nucleotides read TGTGCCACCAGGGATCGGGGGGCGATGCGCGAGCAGTACTTC.

This chain uses TRBV7-6 with TRBJ2-2; 11 bases are shared with TRBD2. V trimming: 3 bases; J trimming: 4 bases; junction bases outside the gene matches: 7. This CDR3 comprises 17 residues. The germline CDR1 and CDR2 sequences are SGHVS and FNYEAQ. The chain's CDR3 is CASSLFDSGRGTGELFF. As DNA, the CDR3 is TGTGCCAGCAGCTTGTTCGATAGCGGGAGGGGCACCGGGGAGCTGTTTTTT.

The V and J genes are TRBV19 and TRBJ1-5; D call uncertain. Trimming removed 7 bases from V and 7 bases from J, with 11 bases in between. This CDR3 contains 12 residues. CDR1 is LNHDA, CDR2 SQIVND, per germline (reference sequence). The CDR3 coding sequence is TGTGCCAGTAAATTTGGGAGGCAGCCCCAGCATTTT. It specifies CASKFGRQPQHF.

This chain uses TRBV2 with TRBJ1-2, with 11 bases aligning to TRBD1. V lost 7 bases, J lost 4 bases, and 2 bases stayed unmatched. Germline CDR1 SNHLY, CDR2 FYNNEI. This CDR3 comprises 13 residues. CDR3 coding DNA: TGTGCCAGCAAGGGACAGGGGGTCTATGGCTACACCTTC. Amino acids: CASKGQGVYGYTF.

This sequence joins TRBV30 and TRBJ1-2; 8 bases map to TRBD1. J lost 6 bases, V lost 0 bases, and 9 bases had no gene match. The CDR3 length is 15 residues. CDR1 is GTSNPN, CDR2 SVGIG, per germline (reference sequence). In nucleotides, the CDR3 is TGTGCCTGGAGTGTACTGGTGACAGGGGTAGATGGCTACACCTTC. Translated, it gives CAWSVLVTGVDGYTF.

The CDR3 loop reads CASSLGHTSDGYTF. The CDR3 coding sequence is TGCGCCAGCAGCTTGGGACACACCTCGGATGGCTACACCTTC. The rearrangement links TRBV5-1 to TRBJ1-2; D is unclear. V was cut by 0 bases and J by 6 bases, with 12 bases left in between. The germline CDR1 and CDR2 sequences are SGHRS and YFSETQ. The CDR3 extends over 14 amino acids.

This sequence joins TRBV30 and TRBJ2-7; 9 nucleotides align to TRBD1. V was clipped by 3 bases and J by 4 bases; unmatched bases: 4. Germline loops: CDR1 GTSNPN, CDR2 SVGIG (reference sequence). The CDR3 runs to 13 residues. DNA for the CDR3: TGTGCCTGGAGAGTGACAGGGGGTTACGAGCAGTACTTC. This codes for CAWRVTGGYEQYF.

CDR3 amino acids: CASSLDGGPTTDTQYF. The DNA of the CDR3 is TGTGCCAGCAGCTTAGACGGGGGGCCCACCACAGATACGCAGTATTTT. The chain has TRBV7-9 and TRBJ2-3; D is perhaps TRBD2 (7 bases). In germline, CDR1 is SEHNR, CDR2 FQNEAQ (reference sequence). CDR3 size: 16 residues. V lost 1 base, J lost 2 bases, and 13 bases lay in between.

V gene TRBV7-9 combines with J gene TRBJ2-5; D possibly corresponds to TRBD1 (6 bases). V was trimmed by 0 bases and J by 5 bases, leaving 13 bases between them. This CDR3 has 15 residues. Germline V gene sequence: CDR1 SEHNR, CDR2 FQNEAQ (reference sequence). The CDR3: CASSLAGGGGETQYF. In nucleotides, the CDR3 is TGTGCCAGCAGCTTAGCAGGTGGGGGCGGTGAGACCCAGTACTTC.

The V and J genes are TRBV5-1 and TRBJ1-1; 10 positions match TRBD1. J gave up 2 bases and V 5 bases, and 9 bases lay outside the gene matches. The CDR3 is made up of 16 amino acids. Germline values: CDR1 SGHRS, CDR2 YFSETQ. The DNA of the CDR3 is TGCGCCAGCAGGGGGACAGGGGTAATCCCTAACACTGAAGCTTTCTTT. It codes for CASRGTGVIPNTEAFF.

This chain links TRBV12-3 or TRBV12-4 with TRBJ2-7; D gene ambiguous. The CDR3 is 12 residues long. The ends were cut back, 6 bases at V and 3 bases at J, with 9 bases in the middle. CDR3 loop: CASSPGVYEQYF. CDR3 nucleotides: TGTGCCAGCAGCCCCGGAGTCTACGAGCAGTACTTC.

The chain carries TRBV19 and TRBJ2-3; D possibly matches TRBD1 or TRBD2 (6 bases each). Germline values: CDR1 LNHDA, CDR2 SQIVND (reference sequence). Trimming pared 2 bases from V and 2 bases from J, leaving 26 bases between. The CDR3 totals 20 residues. The CDR3 sequence: CASSISHGGERSYITDTQYF. The CDR3 nucleotides are TGTGCCAGTAGTATATCTCACGGGGGCGAACGGTCCTATATCACAGATACGCAGTATTTT.

The chain combines TRBV10-1 with TRBJ2-5; 10 nucleotides align to TRBD1. The germline V gene has CDR1 WNHNN and CDR2 SYGVQD (reference sequence). The CDR3 has 15 residues. The ends lost 1 base at V and 3 bases at J; junction bases unmatched: 2. The DNA of the CDR3 is TGCGCCAGCAGTGAGTTGGACAGGGGGAAAGAGACCCAGTACTTC. Translation: CASSELDRGKETQYF.

This chain connects TRBV11-1 to TRBJ1-2; 12 positions match TRBD1. CDR1 and CDR2 from the germline V gene are SGHAT and FQDESV (reference sequence). V shed 0 bases and J 8 bases; nucleotides not matched to a gene: 4. There are 15 residues in the CDR3. Written as DNA, the CDR3 is TGTGCCAGCAGCTTAGCCTCCGGGACAGGGGGCGGCTACACCTTC. Translated, it gives CASSLASGTGGGYTF.

This CDR3 is CSVDRGPDTQYF. The CDR3 DNA is TGCAGCGTTGACAGGGGACCAGATACGCAGTATTTT. This chain uses TRBV29-1 with TRBJ2-3, with D possibly matching TRBD1 (6 bases). From germline, CDR1 is SQVTM and CDR2 ANQGSEA. The CDR3 sequence is 12 residues long. V dropped 3 bases and J dropped 4 bases, with 8 bases sitting between them.

The chain uses TRBV29-1 and TRBJ2-7, with a weak D call TRBD1 (5 bases). Trimming pared 4 bases from V and 1 base from J, leaving 14 bases between. The CDR3 covers 14 residues. The germline gives CDR1 SQVTM, CDR2 ANQGSEA. This CDR3 reads CSVGPRQGSYEQYF. The CDR3 DNA reads TGCAGCGTTGGCCCCAGGCAGGGTTCCTACGAGCAGTACTTC.

V and J are TRBV28 and TRBJ1-1, with 10 bases aligning to TRBD1. The CDR3 runs to 14 residues. V lost 6 bases, J lost 3 bases, and 4 bases stayed unmatched. Germline V gene lookup returns CDR1 MDHEN and CDR2 SYDVKM. CDR3 bases: TGTGCCAGCAGCCCCGGGACAGGGGACACTGAAGCTTTCTTT. Its translation: CASSPGTGDTEAFF.